One sample yielded the 20 T cell receptor beta chains listed below, sequenced in a study of cytomegalovirus exposure and HLA in healthy donors. A multiplex PCR was run with 60 Vbeta primers and 13 Jbeta primers. Method: immunoSEQ multiplex PCR; TCRdb's copy keeps in-frame clones and lacks some. The sample has 130,000 or so clones, over 60% seen once. The source material was PBMCs. The source of these receptors is a woman aged 55-70 years in good health and CMV-seronegative.

The chain uses TRBV4-3 and TRBJ2-6; 7 bases agree with TRBD1. Germline V gene data show CDR1 as LGHNA and CDR2 as YSLEER. V was pared by 6 bases and J by 0 bases, with 14 bases of the junction left unmatched. The CDR3 totals 19 residues. The chain's CDR3 is CASSLSGGQKGSGANVLTF. Written as DNA, the CDR3 is TGCGCCAGCAGTCTCTCAGGGGGACAGAAGGGCTCTGGGGCCAACGTCCTGACTTTC.

The sample holds a few counts of this clone. The chain combines TRBV5-5 with TRBJ1-2, with 7 bases lining up with TRBD1. Losses at the gene ends were 4 bases for V and 8 bases for J; bases not matched to a gene: 17. The CDR3 loop spans 16 amino acids. CDR1 SGHKS and CDR2 YYEKEE come from the germline V gene (reference sequence). CDR3 DNA: TGTGCCAGCAGCCTAAGAGAAGGGGGCAATTTGGGGGGCTACACCTTC. It encodes CASSLREGGNLGGYTF.

At least ten counts were recorded for this clone. The chain joins TRBV7-9 to TRBJ2-3; TRBD2 might be the D (6 bases). Germline CDR1 reads SEHNR; CDR2 reads FQNEAQ (reference sequence). The CDR3 length is 15 residues. V lost 3 bases and J 5 bases, leaving 15 bases between the germline ends. CDR3 loop: CASSLRGTTIDTQYF. DNA of the CDR3: TGTGCCAGCAGCTTGCGCGGGACGACCATAGATACGCAGTATTTT.

CDR3 in amino acids: CASSRSGRGTGELFF. Written as DNA, the CDR3 is TGCGCCAGCAGCCGGAGCGGGAGGGGAACCGGGGAGCTGTTTTTT. The chain joins TRBV5-1 to TRBJ2-2, with 10 bases lining up with TRBD2. The germline V gene encodes CDR1 SGHRS and CDR2 YFSETQ. The length of the CDR3 is 15 residues. Unmatched junction bases numbered 5, after V lost 4 bases and J lost 5 bases.

J is TRBJ2-3 and V is TRBV7-9; D remains ambiguous. The CDR3 extends over 14 amino acids. Germline CDR1 SEHNR, CDR2 FQNEAQ (reference sequence). V lost 2 bases and J 2 bases, leaving 8 bases between the germline ends. CDR3 loop: CASSLIAPTDTQYF. The CDR3, as DNA: TGTGCCAGCAGCTTAATAGCCCCCACAGATACGCAGTATTTT.

This clone was counted only a few times. This rearrangement joins TRBV11-3 to TRBJ2-2; D unresolved. There are 13 residues in the CDR3. Trimming removed 1 base from V and 7 bases from J, with 7 bases in between. CDR1 and CDR2 from the germline V gene are SGHNT and YENEEA. The chain's CDR3 is CASSLGPSGELFF. As DNA, the CDR3 is TGTGCCAGCAGCTTAGGCCCTAGCGGGGAGCTGTTTTTT.

Regarding this clone: The same CDR3 also results from other DNA sequences found in this sample. The V gene is TRBV5-1, the J gene TRBJ1-1; the match to TRBD1 covers 7 bases. With V trimmed by 4 bases and J by 0 bases, 3 bases remained unmatched. The germline CDR1 and CDR2 sequences are SGHRS and YFSETQ. The CDR3 has 14 amino acids. The CDR3 coding sequence is TGCGCCAGCAGCCCAGGGACAGTGAACACTGAAGCTTTCTTT. Protein sequence: CASSPGTVNTEAFF.

V and J are TRBV6-5 and TRBJ2-2, with a possible D match to TRBD2 (7 bases). The CDR3 is 14 amino acids. Germline V gene data show CDR1 as MNHEY and CDR2 as SVGAGI. V lost 5 bases and J 4 bases, leaving 11 bases between the germline ends. The CDR3 DNA reads as TGTGCCAGCAGTGAAAGGGGGGGCACCGGGGAGCTGTTTTTT. This sequence encodes CASSERGGTGELFF.

The gene calls are TRBV6-6 and TRBJ1-2; 9 nucleotides align to TRBD1. CDR3 length: 12 residues. V lost 6 bases to trimming and J lost 8 bases; unmatched junction nucleotides: 4. Germline loops: CDR1 MNHNY, CDR2 SVGAGI (reference sequence). The CDR3, as DNA: TGTGCCAGCAGCGGGACAGGGATGGGCTACACCTTC. Protein sequence: CASSGTGMGYTF.

The chain joins TRBV13 to TRBJ2-3, with 8 bases identical to TRBD2. J lost 6 bases, V lost 5 bases, and 16 bases had no gene match. The CDR3 sequence is 17 residues long. Per germline, CDR1 PRHDT and CDR2 FYEKMQ (reference sequence). CDR3 in amino acids: CASSPGGVAVAGDTQYF. CDR3 nucleotides: TGTGCCAGCAGCCCCGGAGGAGTAGCGGTAGCGGGGGATACGCAGTATTTT.

This chain uses TRBV18 with TRBJ2-1; 14 bases fit TRBD2. There are 15 residues in the CDR3. CDR1 and CDR2 (germline): KGHSH, LQKENI. V dropped 5 bases and J dropped 8; count of bases not matched to a gene: 5. The CDR3 sequence is CASSSGLAGVDEQFF. The CDR3 DNA reads TGTGCCAGCTCATCGGGACTAGCGGGAGTCGATGAGCAGTTCTTC.

This clone was recorded a few times. CDR3 protein: CASTSTGYGYTF. The CDR3 nucleotides are TGTGCCAGTACCTCTACAGGGTACGGCTACACCTTC. The chain couples TRBV19 to TRBJ1-2, with D possibly being TRBD1 (6 bases). The V end was cut by 7 bases, the J end by 8 bases, with 14 bases between. This CDR3 contains 12 residues. Per germline, CDR1 LNHDA and CDR2 SQIVND (reference sequence).

The chain couples TRBV19 to TRBJ1-2; D perhaps matches TRBD1 (6 bases). Germline lookup yields CDR1 LNHDA and CDR2 SQIVND (reference sequence). The CDR3 is 14 amino acids. With 5 bases removed from V and 3 bases from J, the gap between germline ends came to 13 bases. Here the CDR3 reads CASSAGDPYYGYTF. DNA of the CDR3: TGTGCCAGTAGTGCAGGGGACCCATACTATGGCTACACCTTC.

This clone has just a few counts. Other DNA sequences from this sample encode an identical CDR3 as well. CDR3 protein: CASSLGDRDNTEAFF. CDR3 nucleotides: TGCGCCAGCAGCTTGGGAGACAGGGATAACACTGAAGCTTTCTTT. This rearrangement joins TRBV5-1 to TRBJ1-1, with TRBD1 matching over 7 bases. This CDR3 is 15 amino acids long. CDR1 and CDR2 from the germline V gene are SGHRS and YFSETQ. J gave up 2 bases and V 0 bases, and 4 bases lay outside the gene matches.

This chain uses TRBV28 with TRBJ1-6; 7 bases match TRBD1. Germline V gene lookup returns CDR1 MDHEN and CDR2 SYDVKM. The V and J ends lost 7 bases and 14 bases, in that order; junction bases with no gene match: 8. The CDR3 sequence is 12 residues long. The CDR3 DNA follows: TGTGCCAGCACTACAGGGGTTGAAGCCCTCCACTTT. Translating gives CASTTGVEALHF.

V gene TRBV15 combines with J gene TRBJ1-5; perhaps TRBD1 as D (5 bases). Germline values: CDR1 LNHNV, CDR2 YYDKDF (reference sequence). CDR3 length equals 17 residues. The V end lost 0 bases, the J end lost 7 bases, and 19 bases lay between the germline ends. The CDR3 bases are TGTGCCACCAGCAGAGAATTGATAGGGAGTGGGGGGCAGCCCCAGCATTTT. Its translation: CATSRELIGSGGQPQHF.

This clone was seen a few times. The rearrangement joins TRBV27 to TRBJ1-1; no definite D call. CDR1 and CDR2 (germline): MNHEY, SMNVEV (reference sequence). V shed 7 bases and J shed 0 bases, with 9 bases lying between them. The CDR3 consists of 13 residues. DNA for the CDR3: TGTGCCAGCAAACTCGGGGTGAACACTGAAGCTTTCTTT. This gives the protein CASKLGVNTEAFF.

To note about this clone: At the DNA level, this CDR3 is encoded by other sequences in the same sample as well. In DNA, the CDR3 is TGCGCCAGCAGCTTGGAGGCGGCGGGACAGGGAAGGAACGAGCAGTACTTC. It yields the protein CASSLEAAGQGRNEQYF. The rearrangement uses TRBV5-1 and TRBJ2-7, with 9 bases fitting TRBD1. With 0 bases clipped from V and 5 bases from J, the junction kept 12 bases outside the gene matches. Germline loops: CDR1 SGHRS, CDR2 YFSETQ. This CDR3 has 17 amino acids.

The chain links TRBV6-1 to TRBJ2-3, with 8 nucleotides matching TRBD1. The CDR3 is made up of 17 amino acids. Germline CDR1 reads MNHNS; CDR2 reads SASEGT. Trimming took 4 bases from V and 2 from J; bases not matched to a gene: 11. The CDR3 region has the DNA TGTGCCAGCAGTGGACACAGGGGGACCCGGGCCACAGATACGCAGTATTTT. It codes for CASSGHRGTRATDTQYF.

This chain links TRBV4-2 with TRBJ2-7; 9 positions match TRBD2. The V and J ends lost 0 bases and 4 bases, in that order; junction bases with no gene match: 13. The CDR3 totals 18 residues. CDR1 is LGHNA, CDR2 YNFKEQ, per germline. The CDR3 region has the DNA TGTGCCAGCAGCCAAGAAGTAGCGGGAGCCCCAACGGGATACGAGCAGTACTTC. Its translation is CASSQEVAGAPTGYEQYF.